This is a list of T cell receptor beta chains from one sample in a study of blood T cell repertoires in COVID-19. Assay: immunoSEQ multiplex PCR; the TCRdb copy retains only in-frame clones and omits some. The sample gives roughly 64,000 clones, 75% to 95% of which show up once; 9% to 9.5% is in the top ten. The sample comprised peripheral blood. Source of these receptors: a woman older than 75 with active COVID-19. CDR3s include the opening cysteine and the closing phenylalanine or tryptophan. A D gene is named only where the DNA matches it firmly. Size is stated for part of the rows, as once, few or many counts, or as a class when the clone is expanded.

v_call: TRBV4-1
clone_size: once
cdr3_length: 13
d_call: .
j_call: TRBJ2-3
cdr3_aa: CASSPGGQPKQYF
cdr3_nt: TGCGCCAGCAGCCCAGGCGGACAGCCCAAGCAGTATTTT

v_call: TRBV30
clone_size: .
cdr3_length: 13
d_call: .
j_call: TRBJ2-7
cdr3_aa: CAWSPGRGYEQYF
cdr3_nt: TGTGCCTGGAGTCCGGGAAGAGGCTACGAGCAGTACTTC

v_call: TRBV3-1/TRBV3-2
clone_size: .
cdr3_length: 15
d_call: TRBD1
j_call: TRBJ1-2
cdr3_aa: CASSQGTGANYGYTF
cdr3_nt: TGTGCCAGCAGCCAAGGGACAGGGGCTAACTATGGCTACACCTTC

v_call: TRBV11-2
clone_size: .
cdr3_length: 15
d_call: .
j_call: TRBJ2-4
cdr3_aa: CASSLEEGVKNIQYF
cdr3_nt: TGTGCCAGCAGCTTAGAAGAGGGGGTCAAAAACATTCAGTACTTC

v_call: TRBV28
clone_size: .
cdr3_length: 15
d_call: TRBD1
j_call: TRBJ1-3
cdr3_aa: CASQTGPVTGNTIYF
cdr3_nt: TGTGCCAGCCAGACAGGGCCGGTGACAGGAAACACCATATATTTT

v_call: TRBV10-1
clone_size: .
cdr3_length: 14
d_call: TRBD2
j_call: TRBJ2-7
cdr3_aa: CASSPSGTTYEQYF
cdr3_nt: TGCGCCAGCAGTCCCTCCGGGACTACCTACGAGCAGTACTTC

v_call: TRBV3-1/TRBV3-2
clone_size: .
cdr3_length: 13
d_call: .
j_call: TRBJ2-7
cdr3_aa: CASSQGRIYEQYF
cdr3_nt: TGTGCCAGCAGCCAAGGGCGGATCTACGAGCAGTACTTC

v_call: TRBV11-2
clone_size: .
cdr3_length: 13
d_call: .
j_call: TRBJ1-2
cdr3_aa: CASSRGQQERYTF
cdr3_nt: TGTGCCAGCAGCAGGGGACAACAGGAACGATACACCTTC

v_call: TRBV6-6
clone_size: .
cdr3_length: 16
d_call: .
j_call: TRBJ1-4
cdr3_aa: CASSYPGAAQREKLFF
cdr3_nt: TGTGCCAGCAGTTACCCGGGAGCGGCCCAGCGGGAAAAACTGTTTTTT

v_call: TRBV11-2
clone_size: .
cdr3_length: 17
d_call: TRBD2
j_call: TRBJ2-7
cdr3_aa: CASSSLGLAGGSDEQYF
cdr3_nt: TGTGCCAGCAGCTCCCTCGGACTAGCGGGAGGAAGCGACGAGCAGTACTTC

v_call: TRBV27
clone_size: .
cdr3_length: 16
d_call: .
j_call: TRBJ2-2
cdr3_aa: CASTMGTGGGTGELFF
cdr3_nt: TGTGCCAGCACCATGGGGACGGGGGGCGGCACCGGGGAGCTGTTTTTT

v_call: TRBV12-3/TRBV12-4
clone_size: .
cdr3_length: 11
d_call: .
j_call: TRBJ1-2
cdr3_aa: CASSSRGGYTF
cdr3_nt: TGTGCCAGCAGTTCCAGGGGTGGCTACACCTTC

v_call: TRBV19
clone_size: .
cdr3_length: 16
d_call: TRBD1
j_call: TRBJ1-1
cdr3_aa: CASRDRVPQMNTEAFF
cdr3_nt: TGTGCCAGTCGGGACAGGGTCCCACAGATGAACACTGAAGCTTTCTTT

v_call: TRBV10-3
clone_size: .
cdr3_length: 14
d_call: TRBD2
j_call: TRBJ2-3
cdr3_aa: CATRHERETVTQYF
cdr3_nt: TGTGCCACTCGTCATGAGCGGGAGACCGTTACGCAGTATTTT

v_call: TRBV27
clone_size: .
cdr3_length: 15
d_call: TRBD1
j_call: TRBJ2-1
cdr3_aa: CASSWDRGAINEQFF
cdr3_nt: TGTGCCAGCAGTTGGGACAGGGGGGCCATCAATGAGCAGTTCTTC

v_call: TRBV5-4
clone_size: .
cdr3_length: 14
d_call: .
j_call: TRBJ2-6
cdr3_aa: CASSISSGANVLTF
cdr3_nt: TGTGCCAGCAGCATCAGCTCTGGGGCCAACGTCCTGACTTTC

v_call: TRBV20-1
clone_size: .
cdr3_length: 15
d_call: TRBD2
j_call: TRBJ2-3
cdr3_aa: CSASSVAGVADTQYF
cdr3_nt: TGCAGTGCTAGTTCGGTAGCGGGAGTAGCAGATACGCAGTATTTT

v_call: TRBV18
clone_size: .
cdr3_length: 13
d_call: .
j_call: TRBJ2-1
cdr3_aa: CASSPGQGNEQFF
cdr3_nt: TGTGCCAGCTCACCCGGCCAGGGGAATGAGCAGTTCTTC

v_call: TRBV27
clone_size: .
cdr3_length: 16
d_call: .
j_call: TRBJ2-5
cdr3_aa: CASSLSITDYRETQYF
cdr3_nt: TGTGCCAGCAGTTTATCGATCACGGACTATCGGGAGACCCAGTACTTC

v_call: TRBV7-9
clone_size: .
cdr3_length: 13
d_call: TRBD1
j_call: TRBJ2-4
cdr3_aa: CASSGQGVNIQYF
cdr3_nt: TGTGCCAGCAGCGGACAGGGCGTTAACATTCAGTACTTC

v_call: TRBV10-2
clone_size: once
cdr3_length: 14
d_call: TRBD2
j_call: TRBJ2-5
cdr3_aa: CASSLAGEQETQYF
cdr3_nt: TGCGCCAGCAGTTTAGCGGGGGAGCAAGAGACCCAGTACTTC

v_call: TRBV7-9
clone_size: .
cdr3_length: 11
d_call: .
j_call: TRBJ1-4
cdr3_aa: CASRGGEKLFF
cdr3_nt: TGTGCCAGCAGGGGGGGTGAAAAACTGTTTTTT

v_call: TRBV4-1
clone_size: few
cdr3_length: 15
d_call: .
j_call: TRBJ1-1
cdr3_aa: CASSQDQLLNTEAFF
cdr3_nt: TGCGCCAGCAGCCAAGATCAGTTACTGAACACTGAAGCTTTCTTT

v_call: TRBV28
clone_size: .
cdr3_length: 16
d_call: TRBD1
j_call: TRBJ1-2
cdr3_aa: CASSYSGTGEGYGYTF
cdr3_nt: TGTGCCAGCAGCTACTCCGGGACAGGGGAGGGATATGGCTACACCTTC

v_call: TRBV5-1
clone_size: .
cdr3_length: 14
d_call: TRBD2
j_call: TRBJ2-2
cdr3_aa: CASSGGSVSGELFF
cdr3_nt: TGCGCCAGCAGTGGCGGGAGTGTCTCCGGGGAGCTGTTTTTT